This T cell receptor (beta chain) was observed in a study of T-cell reconstitution after alpha-beta-depleted transplantation in children. Broader study findings: Newly produced T cells mostly accounted for T-cell counts and diversity one year post-transplant. Roughly two months post-transplant, alpha-beta T cells reportedly originated from several hundred graft clones that had expanded. Surviving recipient T cells and intrathymic progenitors accounted for some patients' high TCRbeta diversity at day 60.

This clonotype was seen only a few times. As yet, its antigen is unknown. Germline V lookup: CDR1 SNHLY, CDR2 FYNNEI. V lost 8 bases, J lost 2 bases, and 10 bases stayed unmatched. CDR3 length: 16 residues. Unique molecular identifiers were built into the TCRbeta library. TCRdb independently ran MiXCR on the PCR reads; one entry per CDR3 protein. Found here are hundreds of thousands of distinct CDR3 sequences, 13% of them singletons; the top ten hold around 2%. Material: PBMCs, mostly from graft donor cells, obtained 360 days after TCRalphabeta/CD19-depleted stem cell transplant. The receptor was isolated from a male patient younger than 18 who had a stem cell transplant for acute myeloid leukemia, so the T cells may come from the graft donor. The rearrangement uses TRBV2 and TRBJ1-1, with TRBD1 identical over 11 bases. The CDR3 DNA sequence: TGTGCCAGCGGACGGGACAGGGGGGATATTAACACTGAAGCTTTCTTT. Translating it yields CASGRDRGDINTEAFF.